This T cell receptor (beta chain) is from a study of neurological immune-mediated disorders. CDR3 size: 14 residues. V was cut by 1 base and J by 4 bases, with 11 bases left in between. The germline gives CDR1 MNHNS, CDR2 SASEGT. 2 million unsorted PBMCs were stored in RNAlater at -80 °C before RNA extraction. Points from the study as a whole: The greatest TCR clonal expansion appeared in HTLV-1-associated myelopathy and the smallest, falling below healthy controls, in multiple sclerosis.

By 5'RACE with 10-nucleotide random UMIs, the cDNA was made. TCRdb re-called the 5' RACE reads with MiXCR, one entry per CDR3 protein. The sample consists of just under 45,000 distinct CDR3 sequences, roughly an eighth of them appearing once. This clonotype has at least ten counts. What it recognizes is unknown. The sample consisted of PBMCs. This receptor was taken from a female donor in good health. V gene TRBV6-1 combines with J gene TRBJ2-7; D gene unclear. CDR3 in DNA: TGTGCCAGCAGTGAAGTCACAGCTGATTACGAGCAGTACTTC. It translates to CASSEVTADYEQYF.